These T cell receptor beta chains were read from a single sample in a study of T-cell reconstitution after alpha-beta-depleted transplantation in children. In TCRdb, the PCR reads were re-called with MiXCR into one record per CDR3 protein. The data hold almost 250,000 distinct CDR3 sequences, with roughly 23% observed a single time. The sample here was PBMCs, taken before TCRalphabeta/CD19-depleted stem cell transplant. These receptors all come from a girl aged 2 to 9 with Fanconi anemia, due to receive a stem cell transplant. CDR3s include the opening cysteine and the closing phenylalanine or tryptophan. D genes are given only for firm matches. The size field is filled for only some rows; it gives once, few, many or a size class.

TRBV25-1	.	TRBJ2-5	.	CASSEWGKGETQYF	TGTGCCAGCAGTGAATGGGGGAAGGGAGAGACCCAGTACTTC
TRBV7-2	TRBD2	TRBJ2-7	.	CASTGTSWTYEQYF	TGTGCCAGCACCGGGACTAGCTGGACGTACGAGCAGTACTTC
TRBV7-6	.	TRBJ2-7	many	CASSLGGTGTYEQYF	TGTGCCAGCAGCCTAGGAGGAACAGGGACCTACGAGCAGTACTTC
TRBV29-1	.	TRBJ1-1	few	CTVEPEAFF	TGCACCGTGGAACCTGAAGCTTTCTTT
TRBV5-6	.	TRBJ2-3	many	CASSLVISGDTQYF	TGTGCCAGCAGCTTGGTCATTTCGGGGGATACGCAGTATTTT
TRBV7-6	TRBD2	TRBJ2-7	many	CTRGGTLSYEQYF	TGTACCCGGGGAGGGACTTTGTCCTACGAGCAGTACTTC
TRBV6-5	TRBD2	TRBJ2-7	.	CASSYGKLAGVSYEQYF	TGTGCCAGCAGTTACGGCAAACTAGCGGGGGTCTCCTACGAGCAGTACTTC
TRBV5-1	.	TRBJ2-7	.	CASSFPPGRDSYEQYF	TGCGCCAGCAGCTTCCCCCCGGGGCGGGACTCCTACGAGCAGTACTTC
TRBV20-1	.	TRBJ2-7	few	CSATRTVTFYEQYF	TGCAGTGCTACGAGGACAGTAACCTTCTACGAGCAGTACTTC
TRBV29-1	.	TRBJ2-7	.	CSVSGSVVGRTYEQYF	TGCAGCGTTTCAGGGTCGGTGGTGGGGAGGACCTACGAGCAGTACTTC
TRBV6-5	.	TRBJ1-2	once	CASSFSDSNYGYTF	TGTGCCAGCAGTTTCTCGGACAGTAACTATGGCTACACCTTC
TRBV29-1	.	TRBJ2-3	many	CSVMVNTDTQYF	TGCAGCGTAATGGTCAACACAGATACGCAGTATTTT
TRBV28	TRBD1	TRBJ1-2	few	CASSLITGTDYGYTF	TGTGCCAGCAGTTTAATTACCGGGACAGATTATGGCTACACCTTC
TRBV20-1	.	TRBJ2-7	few	CSANTGSEQYF	TGCAGTGCCAACACCGGCTCCGAGCAGTACTTC
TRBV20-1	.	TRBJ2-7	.	CSARVPASEQYF	TGCAGTGCTAGAGTTCCCGCGTCCGAGCAGTACTTC
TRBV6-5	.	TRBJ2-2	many	CASSYSAGEGGELFF	TGTGCCAGCAGTTACTCCGCAGGGGAGGGCGGGGAGCTGTTTTTT
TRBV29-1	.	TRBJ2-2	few	CSVEQGSAGELFF	TGCAGCGTTGAACAGGGGAGCGCCGGGGAGCTGTTTTTT